The present entry profiles one T cell receptor beta chain with its context. In the study's own analysis: Reference gene primer amplification yielded estimated nucleated cell counts. Some clones are missing from TCRdb's copy, which holds only in-frame ones; the method was immunoSEQ multiplex PCR. V, J and clone size are taken as reported in that table, and D and trimming were inferred from the DNA itself. Of 45,000 to 55,000 clones listed, around 84% were seen once; the top ten hold roughly 4.4%. CDR1 MNHEY and CDR2 SVGAGI come from the germline V gene. The CDR3 has 13 residues. V gave up 8 bases and J gave up 4 bases, with 14 bases separating them. This entry belongs to a study of blood T cell repertoires in COVID-19. Study-level background: From the United States, Italy and Spain came samples of acute and convalescent COVID-19. Sample material is recorded as cDNA or gDNA derived from T cells, B-cell-depleted T cells, or PBMCs.

The sequenced material came from peripheral blood. The chain combines TRBV6-5 with TRBJ1-2; D is perhaps TRBD1 (6 bases). The sequence derives from a man aged 45-65 years with active COVID-19. CDR3 protein: CASAQDRLYGYTF. The CDR3 DNA follows: TGTGCCAGCGCTCAGGACAGACTCTATGGCTACACCTTC.